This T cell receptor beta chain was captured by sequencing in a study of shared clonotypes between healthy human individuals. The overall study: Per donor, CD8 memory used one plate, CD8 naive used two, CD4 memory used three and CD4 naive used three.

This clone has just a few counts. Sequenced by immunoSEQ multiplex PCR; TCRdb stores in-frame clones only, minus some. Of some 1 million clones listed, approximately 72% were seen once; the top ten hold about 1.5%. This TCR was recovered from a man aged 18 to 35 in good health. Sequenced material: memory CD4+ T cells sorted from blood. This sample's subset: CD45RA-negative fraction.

The DNA of the CDR3 is TGTGCCAGCCGGGACGGGAATTCACCCCTCCACTTT. Its protein is CASRDGNSPLHF. The V and J genes are TRBV6-6 and TRBJ1-6, with a possible D match to TRBD1 (5 bases). The CDR3 is made up of 12 amino acids. V shed 8 bases and J shed 7 bases, with 9 bases lying between them. Looked up from germline, CDR1 is MNHNY and CDR2 is SVGAGI (reference sequence).